This TCR beta chain was retrieved from a study of blood T cell repertoires in COVID-19. Study-level information: From the United States, Italy and Spain came samples of acute and convalescent COVID-19. From T cells, B-cell-depleted T cells, or PBMCs came the material, which was cDNA or gDNA.

Sequenced by immunoSEQ multiplex PCR; TCRdb stores in-frame clones only, minus some. The sample holds about 40,000 clones; approximately 86% are singletons and the top ten take over 5%. The TCR sequence derives from a man aged 40-49 years with active COVID-19. Sequencing was carried out using peripheral blood.

The CDR3 DNA sequence: TGTGCCAGCAGCCGCGGGACAGCCAACTATGGCTACACCTTC. Translation: CASSRGTANYGYTF. The J gene is TRBJ1-2, the V gene TRBV7-2; 7 nucleotides match TRBD1. V trimming: 5 bases; J trimming: 2 bases; junction bases outside the gene matches: 5. The CDR3 covers 14 residues. Looked up from germline, CDR1 is SGHTA and CDR2 is FQGNSA. Drawing the rest from reference TRBV7-2 and TRBJ1-2, the complete variable domain is GAGVSQSPSNKVTEKGKDVELRCDPISGHTALYWYRQSLGQGLEFLIYFQGNSAPDKSGLPSDRFSAERTGGSVSTLTIQRTQQEDSAVYLCASSRGTANYGYTFGSGTRLTVV.